This T cell receptor beta chain was identified during a study of metastatic and nonmetastatic thyroid tumors (dated by TCRdb to the early 2020s). Broadly, across the study: Repertoires from peripheral blood and from tumor or nodule tissue samples of malignant and benign thyroid patients were compared. The full study reports these points: TCR beta diversity was reported as significantly higher in malignant tumors than in benign nodules, in both blood and tumor samples.

No patient had received any treatment before thyroid surgery. Using T-cell receptor beta sequencing, the researchers looked back retrospectively at clinical samples from patients, gathered between the early 2010s and the late 2010s. A note on this clone: Its antigen is unknown. Base qualities are not at hand, and no much larger clone is one base apart.

Per the germline V gene, MGHRA is the CDR1 and YSYEKL is the CDR2. Its CDR3 holds 12 amino acids, cysteine through phenylalanine. Kept here is only the CDR3 DNA, which spans 36 bases and is read in frame from base 1. After removal of 8 bases from V and 5 bases from J, the junction retains 2 bases not matched to a gene. Libraries were built with PCR. TCRdb lists the instrument as Illumina HiSeq 4000. High-throughput sequencing was used to profile the CDR3 region of the TCR beta-chain in every patient. The paper's processing steps were these. A classifier to discriminate distant-metastatic papillary thyroid cancer patients was built from CDR3 differences across clinicopathological groups. The Shannon index was used to measure repertoire diversity, and the Morisita-Horn index was used to measure how similar tumor and blood repertoires were. Through fastp at Q25 and MiXCR, TCRdb rebuilt clones from the public reads, retaining in-frame beta chains. The V and J calls were not made by the authors but by TCRdb's processing. In this sample the table shows 25,000 to 35,000 clones, around 32% of which occur a single time. The top ten clonotypes cover about 31% of the sample.

The receptor's source is a female donor with papillary thyroid cancer or a benign thyroid nodule (not recorded which). Some clones in this sample may be carry-over from other donors' samples. Sequencing input: blood. The V and J genes are TRBV4-1 and TRBJ1-4; 7 central bases correspond to TRBD1. The CDR3 protein sequence reads: CASGTENEKLFF. The DNA sequence follows: TGCGCCAGCGGGACAGAAAATGAAAAACTGTTTTTT.